This TCR beta chain was identified during a study of blood T cell repertoires in COVID-19. The ends were cut back, 3 bases at V and 7 bases at J, with 15 bases in the middle. The CDR3 has 15 residues. CDR1 and CDR2 from the germline V gene are KGHDR and SFDVKD. The table came from immunoSEQ multiplex PCR; TCRdb's copy has only in-frame clones and leaves some out. The sample holds around 140,000 clones, 80% to 90% seen once. Assignments of participants to cohorts depended upon their own reported clinical history. The sequence came from a man aged 35 to 55 with acute COVID-19. The source material was PBMCs or T cells enriched from blood (not recorded which). The chain couples TRBV24-1 to TRBJ2-1, with D perhaps TRBD2 (6 bases). CDR3 sequence: CATSDPWRDGNEQFF. The CDR3 DNA reads TGTGCCACCAGTGATCCCTGGCGGGATGGGAATGAGCAGTTCTTC.